One sample yielded the 31 T cell receptor beta chains listed below, sequenced in a study of Ad26.COV2.S vaccination and SARS-CoV-2 variants. Here immunoSEQ multiplex PCR was the method, and the copy in TCRdb shows in-frame clones only, minus some. The table lists around 170,000 clones, around 88% of them singletons. This specimen was peripheral blood, taken after recovery from COVID-19. These TCRs come from a human donor who had recovered from COVID-19.

The chain is built from TRBV28 and TRBJ2-3; D perhaps matches TRBD1 (6 bases). The germline V and J ends were trimmed by 7 bases and 1 base, with 12 bases remaining between them. Germline loops: CDR1 MDHEN, CDR2 SYDVKM. CDR3 size: 14 residues. CDR3 loop: CASTQGSRTDTQYF. The CDR3 DNA reads as TGTGCCAGCACCCAGGGGTCCCGCACAGATACGCAGTATTTT.

The chain combines TRBV6-2 or TRBV6-3 with TRBJ2-1; 10 bases agree with TRBD1. This CDR3 has 15 residues. CDR1 MNHEY and CDR2 SVGEGT come from the germline V gene. J lost 7 bases, V lost 6 bases, and 9 bases had no gene match. CDR3 residues: CASRPTGTGVNEQFF. The DNA for the CDR3 is TGTGCCAGCAGACCTACCGGGACAGGGGTAAATGAGCAGTTCTTC.

The gene calls are TRBV24-1 and TRBJ2-1; no definite D call. V shed 4 bases and J shed 7 bases, with 4 bases lying between them. The CDR3 consists of 11 residues. Germline V gives CDR1 KGHDR, CDR2 SFDVKD. In DNA form, the CDR3 reads TGTGCCACCAGTGACTCGAATGAGCAGTTCTTC. This translates into CATSDSNEQFF.

The chain links TRBV6-6 to TRBJ1-5, with 10 bases fitting TRBD1. CDR3 length: 15 residues. Germline CDR1 MNHNY, CDR2 SVGAGI (reference sequence). V dropped 3 bases and J dropped 4; count of bases not matched to a gene: 3. The DNA of the CDR3 is TGTGCCAGCAGTTATGGACAGGGGGGGAATCAGCCCCAGCATTTT. Its protein product is CASSYGQGGNQPQHF.

The rearrangement links TRBV27 to TRBJ2-5, with TRBD1 matching over 12 bases. Germline CDR1 is MNHEY and CDR2 is SMNVEV (reference sequence). The CDR3 loop spans 15 amino acids. Trimming at V came to 3 bases and at J to 5 bases, leaving 4 bases not matched to a gene. Here the CDR3 reads CASSFGTGGRETQYF. CDR3 bases: TGTGCCAGCAGTTTCGGGACAGGGGGCAGGGAGACCCAGTACTTC.

The rearrangement links TRBV27 to TRBJ1-1; no firm D call. Germline-derived CDR1 and CDR2 are MNHEY and SMNVEV (reference sequence). This CDR3 region has 13 residues. V dropped 6 bases and J dropped 4 bases, with 12 bases sitting between them. For the CDR3, the DNA is TGTGCCAGCAGCCTTGCCCTTGGCACTGAAGCTTTCTTT. Protein: CASSLALGTEAFF.

The rearrangement joins TRBV30 to TRBJ2-7; 8 nucleotides agree with TRBD2. With 6 bases clipped from V and 5 bases from J, the junction kept 9 bases outside the gene matches. CDR3 size: 13 residues. Germline V gene sequence: CDR1 GTSNPN, CDR2 SVGIG (reference sequence). The CDR3: CACQREPGNEQYF. In nucleotides, the CDR3 is TGTGCCTGCCAGCGGGAGCCGGGGAACGAGCAGTACTTC.

The chain carries TRBV30 and TRBJ2-2; D not certain. Trimming removed 0 bases from V and 7 bases from J, with 18 bases in between. The CDR3 has 16 amino acids. The V gene's germline CDR1 is GTSNPN and CDR2 SVGIG (reference sequence). In DNA, the CDR3 is TGTGCCTGGAGTGTACCAGGTCTAGACATCGTCGGGGAGCTGTTTTTT. Its translation: CAWSVPGLDIVGELFF.

In its sample, this clone was seen once. The chain employs TRBV7-6 and TRBJ2-3; 9 nucleotides align to TRBD2. After removal of 5 bases from V and 2 bases from J, the junction contained 11 bases not matched to a gene. The germline gives CDR1 SGHVS, CDR2 FNYEAQ. The CDR3 runs 17 residues. The CDR3 is CASSLMIAGAFTDTQYF. As DNA, the CDR3 is TGTGCCAGCAGCCTCATGATAGCGGGGGCCTTCACAGATACGCAGTATTTT.

This clone was detected once. The chain couples TRBV29-1 to TRBJ1-1; D may be TRBD1 (6 bases). Looked up from germline, CDR1 is SQVTM and CDR2 is ANQGSEA. The CDR3 runs 13 residues. The V end was cut by 3 bases, the J end by 4 bases, with 12 bases between. The CDR3 is CSVEGRGGTEAFF. The CDR3 DNA is TGCAGCGTTGAGGGCAGGGGTGGCACTGAAGCTTTCTTT.

This chain uses TRBV29-1 with TRBJ1-2; D might be TRBD1 (6 bases). Deletions cut 1 base from V and 2 bases from J, with 14 bases between. The CDR3 loop spans 15 amino acids. The germline V gene encodes CDR1 SQVTM and CDR2 ANQGSEA. CDR3 DNA sequence: TGCAGCGTTGAAGTAAGGACAGCCAACAACTATGGCTACACCTTC. Protein product: CSVEVRTANNYGYTF.

In nucleotides, the CDR3 is TGTGCCAGTAGTATAGATCTTTGGCCCCCCAGTGAGCAGTTCTTC. This translates into CASSIDLWPPSEQFF. The genes are TRBV19 and TRBJ2-1; D gene unclear. The ends were cut back, 0 bases at V and 9 bases at J, with 15 bases in the middle. The CDR3 has 15 residues. The germline gives CDR1 LNHDA, CDR2 SQIVND (reference sequence).

V and J are TRBV27 and TRBJ1-2, with D perhaps TRBD1 (5 bases). V lost 5 bases and J 4 bases, leaving 17 bases between the germline ends. Per germline, CDR1 MNHEY and CDR2 SMNVEV (reference sequence). The CDR3 covers 15 residues. The CDR3 nucleotides are TGTGCCAGCAGTCCCCGGGGGAACAGGTCCTATGGCTACACCTTC. The encoded protein is CASSPRGNRSYGYTF.

Points on this clone: Other DNA sequences of this sample code for an identical CDR3. This rearrangement joins TRBV27 to TRBJ2-7; D gene ambiguous. Trimming stripped 8 bases from V and 3 bases from J, with 5 bases between. Germline lookup yields CDR1 MNHEY and CDR2 SMNVEV (reference sequence). The CDR3 has 10 amino acids. The CDR3 loop reads CASGRYEQYF. As DNA, the CDR3 is TGTGCCAGCGGCCGCTACGAGCAGTACTTC.

This clone appeared once. V gene TRBV28 combines with J gene TRBJ2-2; TRBD2 matches 12 bases. J gave up 5 bases and V 6 bases, and 7 bases lay outside the gene matches. Germline V lookup: CDR1 MDHEN, CDR2 SYDVKM. This CDR3 is built from 16 residues. As DNA, the CDR3 is TGTGCCAGCAGCCCTCTAGCGGGGGGGTGGACCGGGGAGCTGTTTTTT. It translates to CASSPLAGGWTGELFF.

This chain connects TRBV28 to TRBJ2-7, with 7 bases fitting TRBD1. There are 12 residues in the CDR3. Germline CDR1 is MDHEN and CDR2 is SYDVKM. The J segment lost 2 bases and the V segment lost 7 bases, leaving 2 bases of the junction unmatched. The CDR3 loop is CASIDRAYEQYF. Here the CDR3 DNA reads TGTGCCAGCATCGACAGGGCCTACGAGCAGTACTTC.

V and J are TRBV9 and TRBJ2-2; the D gene could be TRBD1 or TRBD2 (5 bases each). Trimming removed 3 bases at V and 0 bases at J, with 15 bases between. CDR3 length: 17 residues. The germline V gene encodes CDR1 SGDLS and CDR2 YYNGEE. The CDR3 bases are TGTGCCAGCAGCGCCTTCCCGGGACCATCGAACACCGGGGAGCTGTTTTTT. It codes for CASSAFPGPSNTGELFF.

This CDR3 is CASIIFRGLNEKLFF. CDR3 sequence (DNA): TGTGCCAGCATTATATTCAGGGGTTTGAATGAAAAACTGTTTTTT. The chain is built from TRBV25-1 and TRBJ1-4, with a tentative D call TRBD1 (6 bases). The germline gives CDR1 MGHDK, CDR2 SYGVNS. V lost 7 bases and J 5 bases, leaving 17 bases between the germline ends. This CDR3 is built from 15 residues.

This clone was detected ten times or more. V and J are TRBV5-5 and TRBJ2-7, with 11 bases fitting TRBD2. The length of the CDR3 is 15 residues. Germline trimming cut 4 bases from V and 3 bases from J; bases unmatched to any gene: 6. Per the germline V gene, CDR1 is SGHKS and CDR2 is YYEKEE (reference sequence). The CDR3 coding sequence is TGTGCCAGCAGCAAACTAGCGGGGGACCTCTACGAGCAGTACTTC. This gives the protein CASSKLAGDLYEQYF.

This chain connects TRBV6-2 or TRBV6-3 to TRBJ1-1; D is ambiguous. Per germline, CDR1 MNHEY and CDR2 SVGEGT. V lost 4 bases and J lost 6, with 9 bases in between. CDR3 length equals 12 residues. The CDR3 is CASSSPGSEAFF. The DNA of the CDR3 is TGTGCCAGCAGTTCCCCAGGCTCTGAAGCTTTCTTT.

This clone was observed once. The J gene is TRBJ2-5, the V gene TRBV7-2, with D perhaps TRBD1 (7 bases). Per the germline V gene, CDR1 is SGHTA and CDR2 is FQGNSA. Trimming removed 5 bases from V and 1 base from J, with 17 bases in between. CDR3 length: 16 residues. In DNA, the CDR3 is TGTGCCAGCAGCCCCCGATGGAGGGGGCCCCAAGAGACCCAGTACTTC. Protein: CASSPRWRGPQETQYF.

The chain recombines TRBV2 with TRBJ2-3; either TRBD1 or TRBD2 may supply D (6 bases each). This CDR3 has 14 residues. Germline V gene lookup returns CDR1 SNHLY and CDR2 FYNNEI. With 7 bases removed from V and 5 bases from J, the gap between germline ends came to 16 bases. The chain's CDR3 is CASKRGAVEDTQYF. The CDR3 region has the DNA TGTGCCAGCAAAAGGGGGGCAGTCGAAGATACGCAGTATTTT.

The chain employs TRBV25-1 and TRBJ1-1; 7 positions agree with TRBD1. The CDR3 is made up of 14 amino acids. Losses at the gene ends were 8 bases for V and 5 bases for J; bases not matched to a gene: 11. CDR1 and CDR2 (germline): MGHDK, SYGVNS. Written as DNA, the CDR3 is TGTGCCAGCGAATTAGGGGGCGCGGGGACTGAAGCTTTCTTT. Translating it yields CASELGGAGTEAFF.

V usage is TRBV2 and J usage is TRBJ2-7; D unclear. The V and J ends lost 2 bases and 4 bases respectively, with 6 bases between them. CDR1 and CDR2 from the germline V gene are SNHLY and FYNNEI. There are 12 residues in the CDR3. The CDR3 nucleotides are TGTGCCAGCAGTGAAACGGCTTACGAGCAGTACTTC. Its protein product is CASSETAYEQYF.

CDR3 bases: TGCGCCAGCAGCTTAGCGGGTGACACCGGGGAGCTGTTTTTT. This codes for CASSLAGDTGELFF. The chain uses TRBV5-1 and TRBJ2-2; TRBD2 is a possible D gene (6 bases). The germline V gene encodes CDR1 SGHRS and CDR2 YFSETQ. The CDR3 is 14 amino acids. V was shortened by 2 bases and J by 3 bases, with 8 bases between the two germline ends.

Only a few counts were recorded for this clone. The rearrangement uses TRBV6-1 and TRBJ1-6, with TRBD1 matching over 8 bases. Germline loops: CDR1 MNHNS, CDR2 SASEGT. The length of the CDR3 is 17 residues. J was trimmed by 4 bases and V by 4 bases; bases with no gene match: 9. CDR3: CASSGPAGTGYNSPLHF. In nucleotides, the CDR3 is TGTGCCAGCAGTGGTCCTGCCGGGACAGGTTATAATTCACCCCTCCACTTT.

The chain recombines TRBV7-9 with TRBJ2-1, with TRBD2 matching 9 bases. Trimming cost V 5 bases and J 5 bases; bases outside gene matches: 7. The germline V gene has CDR1 SEHNR and CDR2 FQNEAQ (reference sequence). CDR3 length equals 15 residues. CDR3 region: CASSRSGGRDNEQFF. The CDR3 DNA is TGTGCCAGCAGCAGAAGCGGGGGGCGAGACAATGAGCAGTTCTTC. Full variable domain (remainder filled in from reference TRBV7-9 and TRBJ2-1): DTGVSQNPRHKITKRGQNVTFRCDPISEHNRLYWYRQTLGQGPEFLTYFQNEAQLEKSRLLSDRFSAERPKGSFSTLEIQRTEQGDSAMYLCASSRSGGRDNEQFFGPGTRLTVL.

The genes are TRBV12-3 or TRBV12-4 and TRBJ1-2; no clear D. The CDR3 length is 11 residues. V shed 4 bases and J shed 8 bases, with 8 bases lying between them. CDR3 amino acids: CASSSVGGYTF. CDR3 DNA: TGTGCCAGCAGTTCGGTGGGAGGCTACACCTTC.

This clone occurred once. The CDR3 DNA sequence: TGTGCCAGCAGCTCCCGCGGGGTCTCCTACAATGAGCAGTTCTTC. This gives the protein CASSSRGVSYNEQFF. The J gene is TRBJ2-1, the V gene TRBV7-8; D may be TRBD2 (6 bases). The germline gives CDR1 SGHVS, CDR2 FQNEAQ. There are 15 residues in the CDR3. Deletions cut 4 bases from V and 0 bases from J, with 10 bases between.

The DNA of the CDR3 is TGTGCCAGTAGGGAACTGAGCTCCTACAATGAGCAGTTCTTC. Protein product: CASRELSSYNEQFF. V gene TRBV19 combines with J gene TRBJ2-1; D ambiguous. V dropped 6 bases and J dropped 0 bases, with 9 bases sitting between them. Germline-derived CDR1 and CDR2 are LNHDA and SQIVND (reference sequence). The CDR3 is made up of 14 amino acids.

The rearrangement links TRBV9 to TRBJ2-3; tentatively, D is TRBD2 (5 bases). CDR1 and CDR2 (germline): SGDLS, YYNGEE. V was clipped by 3 bases and J by 0 bases, with 11 bases between them. This CDR3 is 15 amino acids long. The CDR3 reads CASSAGVVSTDTQYF. CDR3 coding DNA: TGTGCCAGCAGCGCCGGGGTAGTGAGCACAGATACGCAGTATTTT.